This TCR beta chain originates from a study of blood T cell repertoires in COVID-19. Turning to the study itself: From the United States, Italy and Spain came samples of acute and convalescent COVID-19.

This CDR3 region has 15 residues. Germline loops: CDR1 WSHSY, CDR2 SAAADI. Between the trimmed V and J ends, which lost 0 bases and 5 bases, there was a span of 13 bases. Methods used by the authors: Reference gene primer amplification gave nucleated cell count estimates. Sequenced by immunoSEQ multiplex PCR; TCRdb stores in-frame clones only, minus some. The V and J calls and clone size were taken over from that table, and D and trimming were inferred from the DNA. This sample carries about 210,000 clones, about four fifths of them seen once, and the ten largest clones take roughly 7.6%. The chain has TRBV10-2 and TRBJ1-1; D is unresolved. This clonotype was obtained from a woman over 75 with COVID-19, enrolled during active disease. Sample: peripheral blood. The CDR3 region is CASSESASRRTEAFF. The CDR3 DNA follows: TGCGCCAGCAGTGAGTCTGCCTCCCGGAGGACTGAAGCTTTCTTT.